Detailed here is one T cell receptor beta chain. Which antigen it targets is not known. The data originate from a study of T cells expressing NK-cell markers (dated by TCRdb to between 2020 and 2021). For the wider study: Eight or nine donors provided sorted CD3+CD56+NKG2C+, CD3+CD56+NKG2C- and CD3+CD56-NKG2C+ T-cell subsets, whose TCR beta-chain repertoires were profiled. Illumina HiSeq 2000/2500, MiSeq or NextSeq was used to sequence libraries as 2 x 150 bp reads. The study sequenced eight donors, all healthy volunteers chosen at random: three men and five women. Seven of the eight sequenced donors were HCMV-seropositive and one was HCMV-seronegative.

There are 14 amino acids in the CDR3, from cysteine to phenylalanine inclusive. No DNA is given. The sample was run on an Illumina HiSeq 2000. 5'RACE template switching, by which a universal primer site and unique molecular identifiers were added, was used to make TCR beta cDNA libraries. cDNA synthesis was primed from the TCR beta constant segment and was followed by two successive PCR amplification steps. In the source study's methods: MIGEC was used to demultiplex reads and group reads by UMI, and MiTCR was used to assemble and quantify clonotypes. Only TCR cDNA sequences supported by at least two reads were kept to exclude erroneous sequences. The tcR package was used for downstream repertoire analysis, with clonotypes matched between fractions based on CDR3 nucleotide sequence plus V segment. VDJmatch was used to annotate antigen specificity against VDJdb, with one amino acid substitution in CDR3 allowed. The reads, reprocessed by TCRdb, yield one row per CDR3 protein sequence and no DNA. These V and J calls originate from TCRdb's pipeline instead of the authors' own analysis. For this sample, the table gives 550,000 to 600,000 distinct CDR3 sequences. Around 3.3% of the sample is taken by the ten largest.

Overall results and qualifications from the work: Whether the expanded NKG2C-expressing T cell clones were specific for HCMV antigens remained unclear. Those dominant clonotypes were again the most abundant among CD3+CD56-NKG2C+ cells in a handful of donors, at roughly 25-60.1%. In several donors, the dominant CD3+CD56+NKG2C+ clonotypes were found to rank among the top 10 CD8+ clonotypes and to make up about 1.0-7.5% of CD8+ T cells.

HCMV serostatus was determined by detecting HCMV-specific IgG in serum with a commercial ELISA kit. Peripheral blood mononuclear cells were isolated from blood by Ficoll density gradient centrifugation. The source of this sequence is a man in his late teens or twenties in good health. Donor details come from another sample of the same person, matched by shared clones. The specimen was blood T cells: a sorted CD56 or NKG2C T cell subset, CD4+ or CD8+ T cells, or bulk PBMC T cells (not recorded which). The sequence is built from TRBV12-3 or TRBV12-4 and TRBJ1-2. CDR3 sequence: CASSYGGVSYGYTF.